A single T cell receptor beta chain is shown here with its context. Its cognate antigen is unknown. Each CDR3 protein is one row after TCRdb ran MiXCR on the 5' RACE reads. The profile shows hundreds of thousands of distinct CDR3 sequences, 26% of them singletons. The sample originates from a study of CD8 T cells in ankylosing spondylitis. Study outcomes and limitations: From matched ankylosing spondylitis synovial fluid, disease-linked clones were reportedly recovered at significantly enriched levels. Seemingly characteristic of ankylosing spondylitis blood was a TCR beta motif consisting of several highly homologous variants.

The CDR3 contains 12 residues. Germline V CDR1 and CDR2: SQVTM, ANQGSEA. V was trimmed by 6 bases and J by 5 bases, leaving 12 bases between them. The clonotype originates from a male donor with ankylosing spondylitis. Sequencing used blood, either unsorted or a sorted T cell fraction (not recorded which). The rearrangement links TRBV29-1 to TRBJ2-3, with D perhaps TRBD2 (7 bases). The CDR3 spells CSVGRGGDTQYF. The CDR3 DNA reads as TGCAGCGTCGGAAGGGGGGGAGATACGCAGTATTTT.